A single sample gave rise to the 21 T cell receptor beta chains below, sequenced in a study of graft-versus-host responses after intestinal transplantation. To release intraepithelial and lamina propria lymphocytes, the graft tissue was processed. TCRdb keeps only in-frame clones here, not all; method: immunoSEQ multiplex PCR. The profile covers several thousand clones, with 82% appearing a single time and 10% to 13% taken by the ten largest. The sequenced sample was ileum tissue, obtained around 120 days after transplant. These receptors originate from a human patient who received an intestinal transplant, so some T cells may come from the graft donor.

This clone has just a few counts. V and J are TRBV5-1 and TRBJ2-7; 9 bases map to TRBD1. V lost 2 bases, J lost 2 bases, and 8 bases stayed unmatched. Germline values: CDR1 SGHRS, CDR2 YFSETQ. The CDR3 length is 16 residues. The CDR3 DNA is TGCGCCAGCAGCTTCCGATCGGGACAGGGAACCTACGAGCAGTACTTC. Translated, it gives CASSFRSGQGTYEQYF.

The chain's CDR3 is CAWSVQKWGAAYGYTF. The CDR3 DNA sequence: TGTGCCTGGAGTGTACAAAAATGGGGGGCGGCCTATGGCTACACCTTC. This chain connects TRBV30 to TRBJ1-2, with D possibly TRBD1 on 6 matching bases. V lost 0 bases, J lost 4 bases, and 18 bases lay in between. The germline V gene has CDR1 GTSNPN and CDR2 SVGIG (reference sequence). This CDR3 has 16 amino acids.

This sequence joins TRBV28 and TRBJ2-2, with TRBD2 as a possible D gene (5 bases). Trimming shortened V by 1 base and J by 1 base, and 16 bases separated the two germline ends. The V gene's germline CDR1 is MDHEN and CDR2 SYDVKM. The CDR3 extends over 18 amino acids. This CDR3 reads CASSLSPSSRWNTGELFF. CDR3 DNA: TGTGCCAGCAGTTTATCGCCATCTAGCAGGTGGAACACCGGGGAGCTGTTTTTT.

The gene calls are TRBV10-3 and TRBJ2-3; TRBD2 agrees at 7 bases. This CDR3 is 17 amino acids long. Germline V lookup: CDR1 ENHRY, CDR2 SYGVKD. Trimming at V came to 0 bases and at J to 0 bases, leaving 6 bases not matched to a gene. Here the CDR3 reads CAISESGGFTSTDTQYF. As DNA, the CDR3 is TGTGCCATCAGTGAGTCGGGGGGGTTCACTAGCACAGATACGCAGTATTTT.

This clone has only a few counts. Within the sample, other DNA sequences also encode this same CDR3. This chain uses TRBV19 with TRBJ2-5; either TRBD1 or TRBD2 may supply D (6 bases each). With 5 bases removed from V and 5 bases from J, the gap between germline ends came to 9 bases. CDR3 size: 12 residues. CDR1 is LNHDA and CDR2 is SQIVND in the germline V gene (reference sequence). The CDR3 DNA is TGTGCCAGTAGTCAGGGGAGGGAGACCCAGTACTTC. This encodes CASSQGRETQYF.

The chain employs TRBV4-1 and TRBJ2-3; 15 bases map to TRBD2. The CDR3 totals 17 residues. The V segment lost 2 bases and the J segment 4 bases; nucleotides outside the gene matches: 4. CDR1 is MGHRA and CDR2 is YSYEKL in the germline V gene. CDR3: CASSQKGLAGGPDTQYF. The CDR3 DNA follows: TGCGCCAGCAGCCAAAAAGGACTAGCGGGGGGGCCAGATACGCAGTATTTT.

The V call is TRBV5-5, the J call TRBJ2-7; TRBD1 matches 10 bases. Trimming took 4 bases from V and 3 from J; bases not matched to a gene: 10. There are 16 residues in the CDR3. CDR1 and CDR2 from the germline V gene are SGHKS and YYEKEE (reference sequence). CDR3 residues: CASSRDRGPRLYEQYF. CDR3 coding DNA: TGTGCCAGCAGCCGTGACAGGGGGCCGCGGCTCTACGAGCAGTACTTC.

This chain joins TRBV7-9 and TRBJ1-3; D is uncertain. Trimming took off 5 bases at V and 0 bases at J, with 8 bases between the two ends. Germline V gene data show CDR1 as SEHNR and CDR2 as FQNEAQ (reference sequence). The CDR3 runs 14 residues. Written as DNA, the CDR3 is TGTGCCAGCAGCCCCGACAACTCTGGAAACACCATATATTTT. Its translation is CASSPDNSGNTIYF. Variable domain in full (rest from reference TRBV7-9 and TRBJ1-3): DTGVSQNPRHKITKRGQNVTFRCDPISEHNRLYWYRQTLGQGPEFLTYFQNEAQLEKSRLLSDRFSAERPKGSFSTLEIQRTEQGDSAMYLCASSPDNSGNTIYFGEGSWLTVV.

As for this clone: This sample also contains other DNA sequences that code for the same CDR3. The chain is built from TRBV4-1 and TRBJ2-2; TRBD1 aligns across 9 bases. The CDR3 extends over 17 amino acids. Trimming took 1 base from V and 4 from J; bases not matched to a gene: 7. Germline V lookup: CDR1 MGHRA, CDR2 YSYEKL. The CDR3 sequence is CASSQGTGGGGTGELFF. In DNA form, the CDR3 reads TGCGCCAGCAGCCAAGGAACAGGGGGCGGGGGCACCGGGGAGCTGTTTTTT.

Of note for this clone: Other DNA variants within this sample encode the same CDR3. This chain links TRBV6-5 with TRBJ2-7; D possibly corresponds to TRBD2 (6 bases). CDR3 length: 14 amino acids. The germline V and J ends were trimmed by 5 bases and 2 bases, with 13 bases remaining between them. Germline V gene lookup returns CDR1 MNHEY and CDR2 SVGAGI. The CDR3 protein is CASSESRGPYEQYF. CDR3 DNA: TGTGCCAGCAGTGAATCGCGGGGTCCCTACGAGCAGTACTTC.

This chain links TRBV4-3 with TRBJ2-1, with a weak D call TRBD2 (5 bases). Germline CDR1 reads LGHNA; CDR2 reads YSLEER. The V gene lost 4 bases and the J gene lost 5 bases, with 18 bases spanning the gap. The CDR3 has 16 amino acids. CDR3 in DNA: TGCGCCAGCAGCCGATTAGAATTGGACTTAAACAATGAGCAGTTCTTC. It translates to CASSRLELDLNNEQFF.

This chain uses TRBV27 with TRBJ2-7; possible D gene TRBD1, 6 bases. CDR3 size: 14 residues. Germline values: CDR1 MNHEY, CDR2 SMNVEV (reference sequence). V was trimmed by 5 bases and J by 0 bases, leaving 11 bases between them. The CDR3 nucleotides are TGTGCCAGCAGTCCGCGGACAGCCTCCTACGAGCAGTACTTC. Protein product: CASSPRTASYEQYF.

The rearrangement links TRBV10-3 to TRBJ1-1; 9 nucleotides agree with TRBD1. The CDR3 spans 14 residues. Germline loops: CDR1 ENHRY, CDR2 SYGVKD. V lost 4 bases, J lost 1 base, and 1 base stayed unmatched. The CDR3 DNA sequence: TGTGCCATCAGTGGGGGACAGGGGAACACTGAAGCTTTCTTT. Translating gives CAISGGQGNTEAFF.

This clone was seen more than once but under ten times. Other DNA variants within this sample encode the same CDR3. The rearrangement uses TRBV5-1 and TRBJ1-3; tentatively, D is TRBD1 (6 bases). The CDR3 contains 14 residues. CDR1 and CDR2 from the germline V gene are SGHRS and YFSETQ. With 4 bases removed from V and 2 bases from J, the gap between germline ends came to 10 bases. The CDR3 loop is CASSLGGTGNTIYF. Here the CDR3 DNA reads TGCGCCAGCAGCCTAGGGGGAACTGGAAACACCATATATTTT.

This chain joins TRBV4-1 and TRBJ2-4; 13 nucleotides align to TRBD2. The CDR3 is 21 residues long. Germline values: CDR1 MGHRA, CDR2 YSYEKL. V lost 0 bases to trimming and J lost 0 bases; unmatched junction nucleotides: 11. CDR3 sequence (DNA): TGCGCCAGCAGCCAAGATCCGAGACTAGCGGGGGGCTTCCTAGCCAAAAACATTCAGTACTTC. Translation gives CASSQDPRLAGGFLAKNIQYF.

The DNA for the CDR3 is TGTGCCAGCACCGACAGGGAGGGGGACATTCAGTACTTC. Protein product: CASTDREGDIQYF. J is TRBJ2-4 and V is TRBV6-7, with D possibly being TRBD1 or TRBD2 (7 bases each). TRBV6-7 is sorted into the ORF group, with uncertain function. V lost 7 bases to trimming and J lost 8 bases, with 15 bases between them. The CDR3 contains 13 residues.

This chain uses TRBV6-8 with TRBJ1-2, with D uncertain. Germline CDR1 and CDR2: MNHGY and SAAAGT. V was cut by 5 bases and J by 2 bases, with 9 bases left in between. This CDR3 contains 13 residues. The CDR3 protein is CASSDQNNYGYTF. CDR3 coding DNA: TGTGCCAGCAGTGACCAAAACAACTATGGCTACACCTTC.

The CDR3 DNA is TGTGCCAGCAGTAGCGGACAGTTGAACACTGAAGCTTTCTTT. Its translation is CASSSGQLNTEAFF. The V call is TRBV6-1, the J call TRBJ1-1; maybe TRBD1 (6 bases). Germline-derived CDR1 and CDR2 are MNHNS and SASEGT. The CDR3 is 14 amino acids. V was cut by 5 bases and J by 0 bases, with 10 bases left in between.

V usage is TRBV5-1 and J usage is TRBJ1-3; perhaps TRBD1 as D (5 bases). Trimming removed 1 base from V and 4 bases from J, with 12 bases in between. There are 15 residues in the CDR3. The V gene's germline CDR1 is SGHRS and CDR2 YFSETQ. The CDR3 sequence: CASSLWGDRGNTIYF. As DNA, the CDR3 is TGCGCCAGCAGCTTGTGGGGGGATAGAGGAAACACCATATATTTT.

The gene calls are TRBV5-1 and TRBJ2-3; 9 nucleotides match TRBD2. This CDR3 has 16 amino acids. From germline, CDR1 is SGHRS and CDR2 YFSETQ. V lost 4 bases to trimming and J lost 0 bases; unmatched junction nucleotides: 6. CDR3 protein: CASSPTSGGSTDTQYF. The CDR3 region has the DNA TGCGCCAGCAGCCCGACTAGCGGAGGAAGCACAGATACGCAGTATTTT.

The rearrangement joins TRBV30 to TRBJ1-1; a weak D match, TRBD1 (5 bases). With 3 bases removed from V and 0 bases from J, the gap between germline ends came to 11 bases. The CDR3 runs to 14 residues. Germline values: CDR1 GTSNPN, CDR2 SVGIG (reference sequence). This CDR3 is CAWRAGPMNTEAFF. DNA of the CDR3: TGTGCCTGGAGAGCGGGACCGATGAACACTGAAGCTTTCTTT.